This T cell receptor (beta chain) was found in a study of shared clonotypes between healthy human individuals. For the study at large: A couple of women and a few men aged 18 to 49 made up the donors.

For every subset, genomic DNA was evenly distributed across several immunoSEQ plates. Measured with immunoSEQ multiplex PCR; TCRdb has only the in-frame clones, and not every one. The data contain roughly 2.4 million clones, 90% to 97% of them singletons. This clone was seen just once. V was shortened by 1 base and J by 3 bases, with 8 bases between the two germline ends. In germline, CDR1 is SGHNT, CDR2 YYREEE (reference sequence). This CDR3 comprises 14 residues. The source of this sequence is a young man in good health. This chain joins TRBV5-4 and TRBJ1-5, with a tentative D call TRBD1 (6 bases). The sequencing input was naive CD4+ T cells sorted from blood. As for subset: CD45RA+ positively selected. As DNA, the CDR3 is TGTGCCAGCAGCTTGCGGACAGACAATCAGCCCCAGCATTTT. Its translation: CASSLRTDNQPQHF.